This T cell receptor beta chain was identified in a study of T cells in Graves' hyperthyroidism and ophthalmopathy. Study-wide points: In blood, most of the thyroid clonotypes expanded above 0.001 were also present.

In germline, CDR1 is LGHNA, CDR2 YSLEER. The CDR3 loop spans 13 amino acids. V lost 3 bases and J lost 7, with 9 bases in between. About this clonotype: Its antigen is currently unknown.

The diagnoses drew upon clinical symptoms, serum thyroxine and TRAb, thyroid ultrasound and orbital computed tomography. Isolation of PBMCs was performed on about 10 ml fresh peripheral blood. TCR beta CDR3 region amplification was performed from RNA transcripts. The TCR CDR3 first-round RT-PCR relied on the HTBI primer set. Each CDR3 protein gets one entry after TCRdb re-called the multiplex PCR reads with MiXCR. The sample contains about 640,000 distinct CDR3 sequences, 20% of which appear only once. The receptor comes from a man younger than 45 with Graves' ophthalmopathy. The chain combines TRBV4-3 with TRBJ2-2; weak D call: TRBD2 (6 bases). Specimen: blood. This CDR3 reads CASSHGTLGELFF. Here the CDR3 DNA reads TGCGCCAGCAGCCACGGGACTCTCGGGGAGCTGTTTTTT.